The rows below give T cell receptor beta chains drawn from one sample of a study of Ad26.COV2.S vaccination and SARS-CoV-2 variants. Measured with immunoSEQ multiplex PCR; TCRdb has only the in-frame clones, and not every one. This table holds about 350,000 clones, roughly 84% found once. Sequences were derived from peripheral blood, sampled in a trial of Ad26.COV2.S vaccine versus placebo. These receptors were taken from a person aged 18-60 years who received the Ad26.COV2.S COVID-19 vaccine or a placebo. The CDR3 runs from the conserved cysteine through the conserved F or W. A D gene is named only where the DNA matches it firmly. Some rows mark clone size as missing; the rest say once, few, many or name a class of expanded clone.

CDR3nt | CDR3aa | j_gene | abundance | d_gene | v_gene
TGTGCCGTCACTGGGGGGTTAAGCTCCTACGAGCAGTACTTC | CAVTGGLSSYEQYF | TRBJ2-7 | - | - | TRBV6-5
TGTGCCATCAGTGAGAATGGTGGGACAGGGGTAGAGACCCAGTACTTC | CAISENGGTGVETQYF | TRBJ2-5 | - | TRBD1 | TRBV10-3
TGTGCCAGCAGCCAAGGACTAGCGAGGGGGGGAGAGACCCAGTACTTC | CASSQGLARGGETQYF | TRBJ2-5 | - | TRBD2 | TRBV7-2
TGTGCCATCAGCAAGGGACAGAGCACCTACGAGCAGTACTTC | CAISKGQSTYEQYF | TRBJ2-7 | - | TRBD1 | TRBV10-3
TGCGCCAGCAGCCAAGATCCGGGACAGGTCTATGGCTACACCTTC | CASSQDPGQVYGYTF | TRBJ1-2 | once | TRBD1 | TRBV4-3
TGTGCCATCAGTTTAAGTACCAGTTTGGGTGAGCAGTTCTTC | CAISLSTSLGEQFF | TRBJ2-1 | once | - | TRBV10-3
TGTGCCAGCAGTGTGCGGGGGGCCGAGACCCAGTACTTC | CASSVRGAETQYF | TRBJ2-5 | once | TRBD2 | TRBV2
TGCGCCAGCAGCCAAGGGGCCACTCGGGAGCAGTACTTC | CASSQGATREQYF | TRBJ2-7 | - | - | TRBV4-1
TGTGCCAGCAGTAGTAGGACTAGTCCCCGGGAGCTGTTTTTT | CASSSRTSPRELFF | TRBJ2-2 | - | TRBD2 | TRBV27
TGCGCCAGCAGTGCAGTCACTCGCAGGGACACCATATATTTT | CASSAVTRRDTIYF | TRBJ1-3 | - | - | TRBV10-2
TGCAGCGGGTTGACAGGTAACACTGAAGCTTTCTTT | CSGLTGNTEAFF | TRBJ1-1 | - | - | TRBV29-1
TGTGCCAGCAGCTTAGTGTACGACACTGAAGCTTTCTTT | CASSLVYDTEAFF | TRBJ1-1 | once | - | TRBV11-2
TGTGCCATTCAGGACAGGGTACCCACCGGGGAGCTGTTTTTT | CAIQDRVPTGELFF | TRBJ2-2 | - | TRBD1 | TRBV10-3
TGTGCCAGCGGTTACGGGGAGCTGTTTTTT | CASGYGELFF | TRBJ2-2 | - | - | TRBV27